This entry concerns a single T cell receptor (beta chain). The data derive from a study of identifying expanded T cells in peripheral blood. The assay was immunoSEQ multiplex PCR, and TCRdb's table has in-frame clones only and misses some. The profile shows roughly 96,000 clones, approximately 88% of them singletons. This CDR3 is built from 15 residues. The V end was cut by 3 bases, the J end by 0 bases, with 9 bases between. Per germline, CDR1 LNHDA and CDR2 SQIVND (reference sequence). This chain uses TRBV19 with TRBJ1-5, with D unresolved. The sample comprised blood. The TCR originated in a person aged 18 to 70 in good health. In DNA form, the CDR3 reads TGTGCCAGTAGTATGGGGTCAGATAGCAATCAGCCCCAGCATTTT. Its translation is CASSMGSDSNQPQHF.